The clone carrying this T cell receptor (beta chain) was counted ten times or more. Using immunoSEQ multiplex PCR, the repertoire was profiled, and TCRdb retains in-frame clones only, with some absent. The sample shows some 62,000 clones, roughly four fifths of them seen only once. The sample is drawn from a study of blood T cell repertoires in COVID-19. At the level of the study: Nucleic acid was either cDNA or gDNA, and it came from T cells, B-cell-depleted T cells, or PBMCs.

V was clipped by 4 bases and J by 8 bases; unmatched bases: 6. The CDR3 length is 14 residues. Looked up from germline, CDR1 is SGHTA and CDR2 is FQGTGA. The source material was peripheral blood. This clonotype was sampled from a human donor in a cohort sampled during active COVID-19. The chain links TRBV7-3 to TRBJ2-2; TRBD2 aligns across 8 bases. CDR3 sequence (DNA): TGTGCCAGCAGCTCCGTAGCGGGGAGGGGGGAGCTGTTTTTT. This codes for CASSSVAGRGELFF.